Listed below are T cell receptor beta chains from one sample, sequenced in a study of memory CD4+ T cells and cytomegalovirus serostatus. The data were produced by immunoSEQ multiplex PCR, yet TCRdb's version contains in-frame clones alone and is incomplete. The sample has approximately 61,000 clones, roughly 80% seen once. The sample consisted of memory CD4+ T cells from blood. Receptor source: an adult in good health and CMV-seronegative. Some clones in this sample may be carry-over from other donors' samples. Each CDR3 is given with its conserved first and last residue. The D gene is left open where the match is weak. Clone size appears in some rows only: once, few, many, or a class for an expanded clone.

J gene: TRBJ2-2; V gene: TRBV27; clone size: NA; D gene: TRBD2; CDR3 DNA: TGTGCCAGCAGTTTAGCGGGAGCGAACACCGGGGAGCTGTTTTTT; CDR3 protein: CASSLAGANTGELFF
J gene: TRBJ1-5; V gene: TRBV30; clone size: NA; D gene: TRBD1; CDR3 DNA: TGTGCCTGGGACAGGGATGGCAATCAGCCCCAGCATTTT; CDR3 protein: CAWDRDGNQPQHF
J gene: TRBJ1-2; V gene: TRBV2; clone size: few; D gene: NA; CDR3 DNA: TGTGCCAGCAGTGAGCGAAGGGGTAGCTATGGCTACACCTTC; CDR3 protein: CASSERRGSYGYTF
J gene: TRBJ1-2; V gene: TRBV5-4; clone size: NA; D gene: TRBD1; CDR3 DNA: TGTGCCAGCAGCGCGGGGGGGACAGGGGGTTACAGTGGCTACACCTTC; CDR3 protein: CASSAGGTGGYSGYTF
J gene: TRBJ2-3; V gene: TRBV30; clone size: NA; D gene: NA; CDR3 DNA: TGTGCCTGGACCCCGGGACTTAGCACAGATACGCAGTATTTT; CDR3 protein: CAWTPGLSTDTQYF
J gene: TRBJ1-5; V gene: TRBV12-5; clone size: few; D gene: NA; CDR3 DNA: TGTGCTAGTGGTTTGGCAGGGGCCCTGCAGCCCCAGCATTTT; CDR3 protein: CASGLAGALQPQHF
J gene: TRBJ2-3; V gene: TRBV9; clone size: NA; D gene: TRBD2; CDR3 DNA: TGTGCCAGCAGCGCCGAACTAGCGGGGGGGCTAGATACGCAGTATTTT; CDR3 protein: CASSAELAGGLDTQYF
J gene: TRBJ2-7; V gene: TRBV2; clone size: NA; D gene: TRBD2; CDR3 DNA: TGTGCCGGCGCGGGACTATCCTACGAGCAGTACTTC; CDR3 protein: CAGAGLSYEQYF
J gene: TRBJ1-4; V gene: TRBV2; clone size: NA; D gene: NA; CDR3 DNA: TGTGCCGCAGGGTCTCGCAGAGAAAAACTGTTTTTT; CDR3 protein: CAAGSRREKLFF
J gene: TRBJ1-1; V gene: TRBV29-1; clone size: NA; D gene: NA; CDR3 DNA: TGCAGCGCTGCACGGGGGACGAACACTGAAGCTTTCTTT; CDR3 protein: CSAARGTNTEAFF
J gene: TRBJ2-5; V gene: TRBV10-3; clone size: NA; D gene: TRBD1; CDR3 DNA: TGTGCCATCAGTGAGGTCCAGGGGGTAGAGACCCAGTACTTC; CDR3 protein: CAISEVQGVETQYF
J gene: TRBJ2-3; V gene: TRBV5-5; clone size: NA; D gene: TRBD1; CDR3 DNA: TGTGCCAGCAGCTCCCAGGGGGCTACAGATACGCAGTATTTT; CDR3 protein: CASSSQGATDTQYF
J gene: TRBJ2-3; V gene: TRBV16; clone size: few; D gene: TRBD2; CDR3 DNA: TGTGCCAGCAGCCAGGAGCTAGCGGGGACAGATACGCAGTATTTT; CDR3 protein: CASSQELAGTDTQYF
J gene: TRBJ1-3; V gene: TRBV7-2; clone size: NA; D gene: NA; CDR3 DNA: TGTGCCAGCAGCTTTTTGCTTGGGCCGGGGCTCGGAAACACCATATATTTT; CDR3 protein: CASSFLLGPGLGNTIYF
J gene: TRBJ2-1; V gene: TRBV4-3; clone size: NA; D gene: NA; CDR3 DNA: TGCGCCAGCAGCCACCGATCCGGTAATAAGGGGGACACCCGCAGCAATGAGCAGTTCTTC; CDR3 protein: CASSHRSGNKGDTRSNEQFF
J gene: TRBJ2-5; V gene: TRBV2; clone size: once; D gene: NA; CDR3 DNA: TGTGCCAGCAGTTCCGGGCAGGGACCTCAAGAGACCCAGTACTTC; CDR3 protein: CASSSGQGPQETQYF
J gene: TRBJ2-1; V gene: TRBV28; clone size: NA; D gene: NA; CDR3 DNA: TGTGCCAGCATCACCTCGGGGGCCGGGGTGGGTGAGCAGTTCTTC; CDR3 protein: CASITSGAGVGEQFF
J gene: TRBJ1-4; V gene: TRBV27; clone size: NA; D gene: NA; CDR3 DNA: TGTGCCAGCAGTCGCTCAACTAATGAAAAACTGTTTTTT; CDR3 protein: CASSRSTNEKLFF
J gene: TRBJ1-2; V gene: TRBV4-3; clone size: NA; D gene: NA; CDR3 DNA: TGCGCCAGCAGCCAAGAGGGTTCAGGGGCGCGAAGCTATGGCTACACCTTC; CDR3 protein: CASSQEGSGARSYGYTF
J gene: TRBJ2-5; V gene: TRBV25-1; clone size: NA; D gene: TRBD2; CDR3 DNA: TGTGCCAGCAGTACTAGCGGGAGGGCCGAGGAGACCCAGTACTTC; CDR3 protein: CASSTSGRAEETQYF
J gene: TRBJ2-3; V gene: TRBV15; clone size: NA; D gene: NA; CDR3 DNA: TGTGCCACCAGCAGACAACCTCCGGATACGCAGTATTTT; CDR3 protein: CATSRQPPDTQYF
J gene: TRBJ1-2; V gene: TRBV2; clone size: medium-sized; D gene: TRBD1; CDR3 DNA: TGTGCCACCCAGTCCACAGGGGATGGCTACACCTTC; CDR3 protein: CATQSTGDGYTF
J gene: TRBJ1-2; V gene: TRBV5-4; clone size: NA; D gene: NA; CDR3 DNA: TGTGCCAGCAGCAGGGACATTACAGCTAACTATGGCTACACCTTC; CDR3 protein: CASSRDITANYGYTF
J gene: TRBJ2-7; V gene: TRBV2; clone size: NA; D gene: NA; CDR3 DNA: TGTGCCAGCAAGCTTTACGAGGGTCCGTTGTACGAGCAGTACTTC; CDR3 protein: CASKLYEGPLYEQYF
J gene: TRBJ2-3; V gene: TRBV18; clone size: NA; D gene: NA; CDR3 DNA: TGTGCCAGCTCACCACCAAACAGGGGCACAGATACGCAGTATTTT; CDR3 protein: CASSPPNRGTDTQYF
J gene: TRBJ2-5; V gene: TRBV2; clone size: NA; D gene: NA; CDR3 DNA: TGTGCCAGCAGTCGGACACCACAAGAGACCCAGTACTTC; CDR3 protein: CASSRTPQETQYF
J gene: TRBJ1-2; V gene: TRBV19; clone size: NA; D gene: NA; CDR3 DNA: TGTGCCAGTAGTGGTCCGGGTTCCGGGGCCTATGGCTACACCTTC; CDR3 protein: CASSGPGSGAYGYTF
J gene: TRBJ1-1; V gene: TRBV19; clone size: NA; D gene: NA; CDR3 DNA: TGTGCCAGTACTTTAAGGGGGGGGGCTAGAAACACTGAAGCTTTCTTT; CDR3 protein: CASTLRGGARNTEAFF
J gene: TRBJ2-1; V gene: TRBV5-1; clone size: NA; D gene: TRBD2; CDR3 DNA: TGCGCCAGCATTCGAGAGCGGGGGGGCTCGAATGAGCAGTTCTTC; CDR3 protein: CASIRERGGSNEQFF
J gene: TRBJ1-2; V gene: TRBV10-3; clone size: NA; D gene: NA; CDR3 DNA: TGTGCCATCAGTGAGTCGTTGGAGGGGCTCTCAAACTATGGCTACACCTTC; CDR3 protein: CAISESLEGLSNYGYTF
J gene: TRBJ1-2; V gene: TRBV7-2; clone size: NA; D gene: NA; CDR3 DNA: TGTGCCAGCAGCTTAGCGCTAGCGAGGCAGGTACTGGATTCTAACTATGGCTACACCTTC; CDR3 protein: CASSLALARQVLDSNYGYTF
J gene: TRBJ2-3; V gene: TRBV19; clone size: NA; D gene: NA; CDR3 DNA: TGTGCCAGTAGAAGGGCCGCCACAGATACGCAGTATTTT; CDR3 protein: CASRRAATDTQYF
J gene: TRBJ2-5; V gene: TRBV29-1; clone size: NA; D gene: TRBD1; CDR3 DNA: TGCAGCGCCGGACAGGGTGAGGAGACCCAGTACTTC; CDR3 protein: CSAGQGEETQYF
J gene: TRBJ2-7; V gene: TRBV10-1; clone size: few; D gene: TRBD2; CDR3 DNA: TGCGCCAGCTCTCGAGGGAGGGGTAGCTTCTACGAGCAGTACTTC; CDR3 protein: CASSRGRGSFYEQYF
J gene: TRBJ1-1; V gene: TRBV2; clone size: NA; D gene: NA; CDR3 DNA: TGTGCCAGCAGTCCCACCGGGCTCCTGAACACTGAAGCTTTCTTT; CDR3 protein: CASSPTGLLNTEAFF
J gene: TRBJ1-5; V gene: TRBV4-2; clone size: NA; D gene: NA; CDR3 DNA: TGTGCCAGCAGCCACGACAGGCGTATCAATCAGCCCCAGCATTTT; CDR3 protein: CASSHDRRINQPQHF
J gene: TRBJ2-1; V gene: TRBV28; clone size: once; D gene: NA; CDR3 DNA: TGTGCCAGCAGTTACAATCCCGCCCGGGGGCACAATGAGCAGTTCTTC; CDR3 protein: CASSYNPARGHNEQFF
J gene: TRBJ1-1; V gene: TRBV28; clone size: NA; D gene: NA; CDR3 DNA: TGTGCCAGCGGCTCCATCCCGAACACTGAAGCTTTCTTT; CDR3 protein: CASGSIPNTEAFF
J gene: TRBJ2-1; V gene: TRBV4-1; clone size: few; D gene: NA; CDR3 DNA: TGCGCCAGCAGCCAAGCCCTGGGGTCCCGTAGGGCCCCTAATGAGCAGTTCTTC; CDR3 protein: CASSQALGSRRAPNEQFF
J gene: TRBJ2-6; V gene: TRBV29-1; clone size: NA; D gene: NA; CDR3 DNA: TGCAGCGTTGCGGTCTCTGGGGCCAACGTCCTGACTTTC; CDR3 protein: CSVAVSGANVLTF
J gene: TRBJ1-1; V gene: TRBV5-6; clone size: once; D gene: TRBD1; CDR3 DNA: TGTGCCAGCAGCATCGACAGGGGGCGCGAGGCTTTCTTT; CDR3 protein: CASSIDRGREAFF
J gene: TRBJ1-2; V gene: TRBV5-6; clone size: NA; D gene: TRBD1; CDR3 DNA: TGTGCCAGCAGCTCCACCAGACAGGGGGGGGGCTACACCTTC; CDR3 protein: CASSSTRQGGGYTF
J gene: TRBJ2-5; V gene: TRBV5-5; clone size: NA; D gene: TRBD2; CDR3 DNA: TGTGCCAGCAGCCCGGGACTAGTGGAGACCCAGTACTTC; CDR3 protein: CASSPGLVETQYF
J gene: TRBJ2-7; V gene: TRBV10-3; clone size: many; D gene: TRBD2; CDR3 DNA: TGTGCCATCAGTGCGGCTAGCGGGAGGGCCCGGACCTACGAGCAGTACTTC; CDR3 protein: CAISAASGRARTYEQYF
J gene: TRBJ1-2; V gene: TRBV7-9; clone size: few; D gene: NA; CDR3 DNA: TGTGCCAGCAGCCCAGGGGCAGCACTAGTACCCCATGGCTACACCTTC; CDR3 protein: CASSPGAALVPHGYTF
J gene: TRBJ1-3; V gene: TRBV7-2; clone size: NA; D gene: NA; CDR3 DNA: TGTGCCAGCAGCTTAGCCAGTGGTGGAAACACCATATATTTT; CDR3 protein: CASSLASGGNTIYF
J gene: TRBJ1-2; V gene: TRBV7-9; clone size: NA; D gene: NA; CDR3 DNA: TGTGCCAGCAGCTTACCAGTCCTAATCCCTAACTATGGCTACACCTTC; CDR3 protein: CASSLPVLIPNYGYTF
J gene: TRBJ2-1; V gene: TRBV2; clone size: NA; D gene: NA; CDR3 DNA: TGTGCCAGCAGTCTCACCGCGGGGAATGAGCAGTTCTTC; CDR3 protein: CASSLTAGNEQFF
J gene: TRBJ2-7; V gene: TRBV7-9; clone size: NA; D gene: NA; CDR3 DNA: TGTGCCAGCAGCTTACGCTACGAGCAGTACTTC; CDR3 protein: CASSLRYEQYF
J gene: TRBJ2-6; V gene: TRBV4-3; clone size: once; D gene: NA; CDR3 DNA: TGCGCCAGCAGCATAACAGGGGGGGTAGCGTCTGGGGCCAACGTCCTGACTTTC; CDR3 protein: CASSITGGVASGANVLTF